The 30 T cell receptor beta chains below come from one sample, sequenced in a study of cytomegalovirus exposure and HLA in healthy donors. The repertoire was sequenced with immunoSEQ multiplex PCR; TCRdb's copy has only in-frame clones and lacks some. This table has 300,000 to 350,000 clones, around 90% appearing once. Sequenced input: PBMCs. The receptor set was obtained from a man younger than 45 in good health and CMV-seronegative.

This sequence joins TRBV7-2 and TRBJ2-4; D is undetermined. Trimming took off 1 base at V and 2 bases at J, with 12 bases between the two ends. In germline, CDR1 is SGHTA, CDR2 FQGNSA. This CDR3 region has 16 residues. The CDR3 DNA is TGTGCCAGCAGCTTAGGCTCGGGTTTAACCAAAAACATTCAGTACTTC. This translates into CASSLGSGLTKNIQYF.

The V call is TRBV6-6, the J call TRBJ2-1; D possibly corresponds to TRBD1 (5 bases). The length of the CDR3 is 15 residues. The V gene's germline CDR1 is MNHNY and CDR2 SVGAGI (reference sequence). V was shortened by 2 bases and J by 4 bases, with 12 bases between the two germline ends. The CDR3 DNA reads as TGTGCCAGCAGTTACCCAAGGGGCGAATACAATGAGCAGTTCTTC. Protein product: CASSYPRGEYNEQFF.

This chain connects TRBV7-9 to TRBJ2-1; possibly TRBD1 for D (6 bases). This CDR3 spans 15 amino acids. V was shortened by 5 bases and J by 0 bases, with 11 bases between the two germline ends. Germline lookup yields CDR1 SEHNR and CDR2 FQNEAQ (reference sequence). This CDR3 reads CASSIVQGSYNEQFF. CDR3 sequence (DNA): TGTGCCAGCAGCATCGTACAGGGCTCCTACAATGAGCAGTTCTTC.

The V call is TRBV27, the J call TRBJ1-5; D might be TRBD1 (6 bases). Per the germline V gene, CDR1 is MNHEY and CDR2 is SMNVEV (reference sequence). V was trimmed by 5 bases and J by 5 bases, leaving 13 bases between them. The CDR3 covers 14 residues. The CDR3 region is CASSPIQGYQPQHF. The CDR3 DNA sequence: TGTGCCAGCAGTCCTATACAGGGCTATCAGCCCCAGCATTTT.

V and J are TRBV7-9 and TRBJ2-3, with 9 positions matching TRBD2. The CDR3 has 16 amino acids. The junction had 10 bases not matched to a gene; V was cut back by 3 bases and J by 6 bases. The germline V gene encodes CDR1 SEHNR and CDR2 FQNEAQ (reference sequence). This chain's CDR3 is CASSFMGLAGVDTQYF. In DNA form, the CDR3 reads TGTGCCAGCAGCTTTATGGGACTAGCCGGGGTTGATACGCAGTATTTT.

The gene calls are TRBV9 and TRBJ2-3; no firm D call. Germline loops: CDR1 SGDLS, CDR2 YYNGEE. The V end lost 0 bases, the J end lost 0 bases, and 8 bases lay between the germline ends. The CDR3 consists of 15 residues. Here the CDR3 reads CASSVGPTSTDTQYF. Here the CDR3 DNA reads TGTGCCAGCAGCGTAGGCCCAACTAGCACAGATACGCAGTATTTT.

This rearrangement joins TRBV7-9 to TRBJ2-3; 8 bases map to TRBD2. The V and J ends lost 2 bases and 2 bases, in that order; junction bases with no gene match: 12. Germline assignment: CDR1 SEHNR and CDR2 FQNEAQ (reference sequence). The CDR3 loop spans 18 amino acids. The CDR3 region is CASSLLPWAAGDTDTQYF. The CDR3 DNA follows: TGTGCCAGCAGCTTACTCCCCTGGGCAGCGGGGGACACAGATACGCAGTATTTT.

The V call is TRBV2, the J call TRBJ2-1; the D gene is possibly TRBD2 (5 bases). The V and J ends lost 3 bases and 4 bases respectively, with 13 bases between them. The CDR3 is 15 residues long. CDR1 is SNHLY and CDR2 is FYNNEI in the germline V gene. The CDR3 protein is CASSEDPGFYNEQFF. CDR3 DNA: TGTGCCAGCAGTGAGGATCCGGGGTTTTACAATGAGCAGTTCTTC.

The chain joins TRBV5-6 to TRBJ2-7; 9 bases align to TRBD1. The CDR3 has 15 residues. Looked up from germline, CDR1 is SGHDT and CDR2 is YYEEEE. The junction had 4 bases not matched to a gene; V was cut back by 3 bases and J by 0 bases. The CDR3 region is CASSSGQGPSYEQYF. CDR3 nucleotides: TGTGCCAGCAGCTCCGGACAGGGGCCCTCCTACGAGCAGTACTTC.

This sequence joins TRBV18 and TRBJ1-6; D is possibly TRBD1 (5 bases). Trimming pared 2 bases from V and 9 bases from J, leaving 11 bases between. The length of the CDR3 is 14 residues. The germline CDR1 and CDR2 sequences are KGHSH and LQKENI. CDR3: CASSPGREGSPLHF. The CDR3 DNA sequence: TGTGCCAGCTCACCAGGCAGGGAGGGTTCACCCCTCCACTTT.

The rearrangement links TRBV6-1 to TRBJ2-7; 10 bases agree with TRBD2. Per the germline V gene, CDR1 is MNHNS and CDR2 is SASEGT. The CDR3 is made up of 14 amino acids. V dropped 7 bases and J dropped 2; count of bases not matched to a gene: 5. The CDR3 DNA is TGTGCCAGCACCCAGCGGGGGGGACCCTACGAGCAGTACTTC. Residues: CASTQRGGPYEQYF.

The chain uses TRBV6-1 and TRBJ1-1; no definite D call. The CDR3 contains 14 residues. Trimming took off 6 bases at V and 0 bases at J, with 11 bases between the two ends. Germline CDR1 is MNHNS and CDR2 is SASEGT. The CDR3 sequence: CASSDRYMNTEAFF. As DNA, the CDR3 is TGTGCCAGCAGCGATCGTTACATGAACACTGAAGCTTTCTTT.

The CDR3 DNA follows: TGTGCTAGTGGTTACCCACGCGGGAGCTCCTACGAGCAGTACTTC. Protein sequence: CASGYPRGSSYEQYF. This rearrangement joins TRBV12-5 to TRBJ2-7, with 7 bases identical to TRBD2. The CDR3 is 15 residues long. Germline values: CDR1 LGHNT, CDR2 FRNRAP. The V gene end was trimmed by 4 bases and the J gene end by 0 bases; junction bases not matched to a gene: 6.

Here the CDR3 DNA reads TGTGCCAGCAGCCCCCGAAGGGACAGATCTTTTAGCAATCAGCCCCAGCATTTT. It encodes CASSPRRDRSFSNQPQHF. The rearrangement links TRBV16 to TRBJ1-5; TRBD1 aligns across 7 bases. The CDR3 has 18 amino acids. V shed 4 bases and J 0 bases; nucleotides not matched to a gene: 12. From germline, CDR1 is KGHSY and CDR2 FQNENV. Variable domain in full (rest from reference TRBV16 and TRBJ1-5): GEEVAQTPKHLVRGEGQKAKLYCAPIKGHSYVFWYQQVLKNEFKFLISFQNENVFDETGMPKERFSAKCLPNSPCSLEIQATKLEDSAVYFCASSPRRDRSFSNQPQHFGDGTRLSIL.

V is TRBV7-9 and J is TRBJ2-1; TRBD2 might be the D (5 bases). The CDR3 consists of 15 residues. From germline, CDR1 is SEHNR and CDR2 FQNEAQ (reference sequence). The V gene lost 4 bases and the J gene lost 0 bases, with 10 bases spanning the gap. CDR3 DNA sequence: TGTGCCAGCAGCTCTGTAGCGAACTCCTACAATGAGCAGTTCTTC. Its translation is CASSSVANSYNEQFF.

The chain carries TRBV6-4 and TRBJ2-2; D remains unclear. Between the trimmed V and J ends, which lost 0 bases and 6 bases, there was a span of 14 bases. The CDR3 is 16 amino acids. Germline CDR1 reads MRHNA; CDR2 reads SNTAGT. CDR3 bases: TGTGCCAGCAGTGACTCCTCTAGTAGAGGTGCCGGGGAGCTGTTTTTT. Its translation is CASSDSSSRGAGELFF.

This chain joins TRBV2 and TRBJ2-1, with a weak D call TRBD2 (6 bases). The CDR3 sequence is 16 residues long. Trimming took off 10 bases at V and 5 bases at J, with 24 bases between the two ends. From germline, CDR1 is SNHLY and CDR2 FYNNEI. For the CDR3, the DNA is TGTGCCACCCAAGGTCGGTTTGCTAGCGCAAACAATGAGCAGTTCTTC. Its translation: CATQGRFASANNEQFF.

This clone was detected a few times. The V gene is TRBV27, the J gene TRBJ2-7; D might be TRBD1 (5 bases). This CDR3 spans 14 amino acids. Trimming removed 7 bases from V and 3 bases from J, with 16 bases in between. The germline V gene has CDR1 MNHEY and CDR2 SMNVEV (reference sequence). The CDR3 region is CASTNRLGDYEQYF. The CDR3 nucleotides read TGTGCCAGCACCAACAGGCTAGGCGACTACGAGCAGTACTTC.

The chain joins TRBV4-3 to TRBJ1-2, with D unresolved. V was trimmed by 1 base and J by 5 bases, leaving 26 bases between them. This CDR3 has 19 residues. Germline CDR1 reads LGHNA; CDR2 reads YSLEER. The CDR3 sequence: CASSQVVSPEGQVGYGYTF. CDR3 nucleotides: TGCGCCAGCAGCCAAGTGGTGTCACCAGAGGGCCAGGTTGGATATGGCTACACCTTC.

The rearrangement uses TRBV5-4 and TRBJ1-3; no clear D. This CDR3 is built from 16 residues. Germline values: CDR1 SGHNT, CDR2 YYREEE (reference sequence). Trimming cost V 1 base and J 2 bases, with 13 bases left between them. CDR3: CASSLPGASAGNTIYF. The CDR3 nucleotides read TGTGCCAGCAGCTTGCCAGGTGCGTCAGCTGGAAACACCATATATTTT.

This clone was seen once. The rearrangement links TRBV5-5 to TRBJ1-6, with D maybe TRBD1 (6 bases). Trimming left V 4 bases short and J 0 bases short, with 11 bases between. From germline, CDR1 is SGHKS and CDR2 YYEKEE (reference sequence). The CDR3 contains 16 residues. The CDR3 reads CASSLIGGSYNSPLHF. The DNA of the CDR3 is TGTGCCAGCAGCCTGATAGGGGGCTCCTATAATTCACCCCTCCACTTT.

The chain links TRBV18 to TRBJ1-5; the D is unclear. V dropped 3 bases and J dropped 7 bases, with 19 bases sitting between them. The CDR3 runs 16 residues. Germline loops: CDR1 KGHSH, CDR2 LQKENI. The CDR3 sequence: CASSPSRGSTGQPQHF. In DNA form, the CDR3 reads TGTGCCAGCTCACCGTCTCGGGGATCCACGGGGCAGCCCCAGCATTTT.

A word on this clone: At one end the junction does not follow the germline gene, possibly because of a read error. The chain recombines TRBV5-1 with TRBJ1-1; D perhaps matches TRBD1 (6 bases). The germline V gene encodes CDR1 SGHRS and CDR2 YFSETQ. This CDR3 is built from 14 residues. CDR3: CASTLTGMGTEAFF. The DNA for the CDR3 is TGCGCCAGCACCTTGACAGGAATGGGTACTGAAGCTTTCTTT.

The V call is TRBV7-2, the J call TRBJ1-5; D gene ambiguous. The CDR3 totals 15 residues. Germline assignment: CDR1 SGHTA and CDR2 FQGNSA. Trimming took 2 bases from V and 2 from J, leaving 10 bases between them. CDR3 nucleotide sequence: TGTGCCAGCAGCTTAACGGGAGGAGGCAATCAGCCCCAGCATTTT. Translated, it gives CASSLTGGGNQPQHF.

The sample holds one count of this clone. The rearrangement uses TRBV5-1 and TRBJ2-7, with D possibly TRBD1 on 6 matching bases. The V gene's germline CDR1 is SGHRS and CDR2 YFSETQ. This CDR3 spans 14 amino acids. V was cut by 0 bases and J by 5 bases, with 12 bases left in between. The CDR3: CASSLGDTAHEQYF. The DNA for the CDR3 is TGCGCCAGCAGCTTGGGGGACACTGCCCACGAGCAGTACTTC.

The chain is built from TRBV7-2 and TRBJ2-3; 10 bases line up with TRBD2. V dropped 5 bases and J dropped 6; count of bases not matched to a gene: 11. The CDR3 is 16 residues long. Per the germline V gene, CDR1 is SGHTA and CDR2 is FQGNSA. CDR3 sequence reads: CASSSRGSGRGDTQYF. The CDR3 DNA follows: TGTGCCAGCAGCAGCAGGGGAAGCGGGAGGGGGGATACGCAGTATTTT. Looking up the rest from reference TRBV7-2 and TRBJ2-3 gives the full variable domain: GAGVSQSPSNKVTEKGKDVELRCDPISGHTALYWYRQSLGQGLEFLIYFQGNSAPDKSGLPSDRFSAERTGGSVSTLTIQRTQQEDSAVYLCASSSRGSGRGDTQYFGPGTRLTVL.

This sequence joins TRBV5-1 and TRBJ1-1; 9 bases map to TRBD1. The CDR3 is 15 residues long. Germline values: CDR1 SGHRS, CDR2 YFSETQ. V was pared by 2 bases and J by 5 bases, with 7 bases of the junction left unmatched. The chain's CDR3 is CASSFQTGGGTEAFF. In nucleotides, the CDR3 is TGCGCCAGCAGCTTTCAAACAGGGGGCGGTACTGAAGCTTTCTTT.

V gene TRBV27 combines with J gene TRBJ2-5; 7 positions match TRBD2. The CDR3 covers 14 residues. CDR1 is MNHEY, CDR2 SMNVEV, per germline (reference sequence). The V and J ends lost 6 bases and 1 base, in that order; junction bases with no gene match: 5. CDR3 sequence (DNA): TGTGCCAGCAGATGGGGGGGTAGCCAAGAGACCCAGTACTTC. Protein: CASRWGGSQETQYF.

The chain employs TRBV10-1 and TRBJ1-2; D may be TRBD1 (5 bases). V was clipped by 5 bases and J by 4 bases, with 11 bases between them. This CDR3 is 13 amino acids long. Germline CDR1 and CDR2: WNHNN and SYGVQD (reference sequence). The CDR3: CASSPTETYGYTF. The CDR3 DNA follows: TGCGCCAGCAGTCCGACAGAAACCTATGGCTACACCTTC.

This clone was counted a few times. The rearrangement joins TRBV7-8 to TRBJ1-5, with a tentative D call TRBD1 (6 bases). The CDR3 has 14 residues. Germline CDR1 and CDR2: SGHVS and FQNEAQ. V lost 4 bases, J lost 4 bases, and 11 bases lay in between. CDR3 nucleotide sequence: TGTGCCAGCAGCTCAGGGACACTGAATCAGCCCCAGCATTTT. It is translated as CASSSGTLNQPQHF.